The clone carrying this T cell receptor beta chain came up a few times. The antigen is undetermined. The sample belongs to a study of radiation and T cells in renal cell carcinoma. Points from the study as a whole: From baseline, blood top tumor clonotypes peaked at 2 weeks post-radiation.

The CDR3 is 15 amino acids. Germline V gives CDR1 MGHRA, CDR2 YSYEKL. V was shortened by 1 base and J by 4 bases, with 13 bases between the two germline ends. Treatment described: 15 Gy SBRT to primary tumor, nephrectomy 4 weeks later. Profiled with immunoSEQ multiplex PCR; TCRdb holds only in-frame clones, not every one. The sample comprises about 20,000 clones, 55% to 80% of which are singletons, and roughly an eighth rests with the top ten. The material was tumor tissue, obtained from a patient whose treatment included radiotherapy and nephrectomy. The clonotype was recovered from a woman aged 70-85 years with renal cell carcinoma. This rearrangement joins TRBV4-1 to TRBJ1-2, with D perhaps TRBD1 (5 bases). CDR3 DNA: TGCGCCAGCAGCCAAGGTCAGGGCAGCTCCTATGGCTACACCTTC. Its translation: CASSQGQGSSYGYTF.